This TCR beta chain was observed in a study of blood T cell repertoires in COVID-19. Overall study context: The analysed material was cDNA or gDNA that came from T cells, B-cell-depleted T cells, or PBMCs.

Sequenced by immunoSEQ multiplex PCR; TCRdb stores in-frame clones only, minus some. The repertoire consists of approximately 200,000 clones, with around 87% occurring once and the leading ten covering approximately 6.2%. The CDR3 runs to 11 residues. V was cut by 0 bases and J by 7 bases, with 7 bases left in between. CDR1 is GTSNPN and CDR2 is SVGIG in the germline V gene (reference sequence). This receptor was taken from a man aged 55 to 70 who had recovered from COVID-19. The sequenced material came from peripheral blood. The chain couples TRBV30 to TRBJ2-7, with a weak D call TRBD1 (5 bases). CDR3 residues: CAWSVQVEQYF. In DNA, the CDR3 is TGTGCCTGGAGTGTACAGGTTGAGCAGTACTTC. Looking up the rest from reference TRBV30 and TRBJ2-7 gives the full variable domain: SQTIHQWPATLVQPVGSPLSLECTVEGTSNPNLYWYRQAAGRGLQLLFYSVGIGQISSEVPQNLSASRPQDRQFILSSKKLLLSDSGFYLCAWSVQVEQYFGPGTRLTVT.